The 10 T cell receptor beta chains presented below share a single source sample, sequenced in a study of blood T cell repertoires in COVID-19. The data were produced by immunoSEQ multiplex PCR, yet TCRdb's version contains in-frame clones alone and is incomplete. The top ten clones hold about 3.5% of a sample with 150,000 to 200,000 clones, 80% to 90% of them seen once. Sequenced: PBMCs or T cells enriched from blood (not recorded which). These TCRs come from a woman between 50 and 59 years old in a cohort exposed to, infected with or recovered from COVID-19 (not recorded which).

V usage is TRBV7-9 and J usage is TRBJ2-4, with D possibly being TRBD2 (5 bases). Trimming removed 3 bases at V and 2 bases at J, with 14 bases between. Germline V lookup: CDR1 SEHNR, CDR2 FQNEAQ (reference sequence). CDR3 length: 16 amino acids. This CDR3 is CASSFSGYLPKNIQYF. DNA for the CDR3: TGTGCCAGCAGCTTTTCGGGGTATTTGCCCAAAAACATTCAGTACTTC.

V is TRBV28 and J is TRBJ1-2; unclear D gene. Germline V gene data show CDR1 as MDHEN and CDR2 as SYDVKM. The V end was cut by 0 bases, the J end by 8 bases, with 13 bases between. The CDR3 loop spans 14 amino acids. The CDR3 DNA is TGTGCCAGCAGTTTATGGTCATCTATGGTCGGCTACACCTTC. Amino acid sequence: CASSLWSSMVGYTF.

For the CDR3, the DNA is TGTGCCAGTAGTATAGGGACTAGCGTGGAGACCCAGTACTTC. It encodes CASSIGTSVETQYF. The rearrangement links TRBV19 to TRBJ2-5, with 9 bases fitting TRBD2. After removal of 1 base from V and 5 bases from J, the junction contained 2 bases not matched to a gene. CDR1 is LNHDA and CDR2 is SQIVND in the germline V gene (reference sequence). CDR3 length equals 14 residues.

This chain connects TRBV29-1 to TRBJ2-1; D is unresolved. The CDR3 covers 12 residues. Looked up from germline, CDR1 is SQVTM and CDR2 is ANQGSEA. V was trimmed by 2 bases and J by 10 bases, leaving 12 bases between them. CDR3 DNA: TGCAGCGTTGAACTCGCGCGCGTCGAGCAGTTCTTC. It translates to CSVELARVEQFF.

The chain uses TRBV7-2 and TRBJ2-2; TRBD1 matches 10 bases. This CDR3 spans 17 amino acids. The germline V gene encodes CDR1 SGHTA and CDR2 FQGNSA. Germline trimming cut 3 bases from V and 2 bases from J; bases unmatched to any gene: 6. The DNA for the CDR3 is TGTGCCAGCAGCTTGGCGGGACAGGGGTTTAACACCGGGGAGCTGTTTTTT. Translating gives CASSLAGQGFNTGELFF. The full variable domain, in which reference TRBV7-2 and TRBJ2-2 provide the parts outside the CDR3, is GAGVSQSPSNKVTEKGKDVELRCDPISGHTALYWYRQSLGQGLEFLIYFQGNSAPDKSGLPSDRFSAERTGGSVSTLTIQRTQQEDSAVYLCASSLAGQGFNTGELFFGEGSRLTVL.

The chain uses TRBV5-1 and TRBJ1-2, with a possible D match to TRBD1 (6 bases). V dropped 4 bases and J dropped 0 bases, with 10 bases sitting between them. The CDR3 spans 14 residues. The germline V gene encodes CDR1 SGHRS and CDR2 YFSETQ. The CDR3 DNA follows: TGCGCCAGCAGCCAGACAGGCTCTAACTATGGCTACACCTTC. Amino acids: CASSQTGSNYGYTF.

CDR3 sequence reads: CASKRDNGQGGGYTF. In nucleotides, the CDR3 is TGTGCCAGCAAAAGGGATAATGGACAGGGAGGTGGCTACACCTTC. This sequence joins TRBV28 and TRBJ1-2; TRBD1 agrees at 8 bases. The junction had 14 bases not matched to a gene; V was cut back by 7 bases and J by 7 bases. The CDR3 covers 15 residues. CDR1 is MDHEN, CDR2 SYDVKM, per germline.

This chain uses TRBV29-1 with TRBJ1-1; D is perhaps TRBD1 (6 bases). This CDR3 comprises 13 residues. Deletions cut 4 bases from V and 1 base from J, with 10 bases between. In germline, CDR1 is SQVTM, CDR2 ANQGSEA. The CDR3 coding sequence is TGCAGCGTTGTAGTAGGGGGGAACACTGAAGCTTTCTTT. As protein: CSVVVGGNTEAFF. The full variable domain, with the rest looked up from reference TRBV29-1 and TRBJ1-1, is SAVISQKPSRDICQRGTSLTIQCQVDSQVTMMFWYRQQPGQSLTLIATANQGSEATYESGFVIDKFPISRPNLTFSTLTVSNMSPEDSSIYLCSVVVGGNTEAFFGQGTRLTVV.

This clone was seen once. The chain carries TRBV11-3 and TRBJ1-4; D possibly corresponds to TRBD1 (5 bases). V lost 1 base, J lost 0 bases, and 15 bases lay in between. The CDR3 totals 18 residues. Germline CDR1 and CDR2: SGHNT and YENEEA. In DNA, the CDR3 is TGTGCCAGCAGCTTAGTCACACGGGCAGGGCCAACTAATGAAAAACTGTTTTTT. Its protein product is CASSLVTRAGPTNEKLFF.

The chain links TRBV24-1 to TRBJ1-5; 8 bases agree with TRBD1. The CDR3 length is 16 residues. CDR1 and CDR2 from the germline V gene are KGHDR and SFDVKD. With 3 bases clipped from V and 0 bases from J, the junction kept 3 bases outside the gene matches. Here the CDR3 DNA reads TGTGCCACCAGTGATGACAGGGGAACTAGCAATCAGCCCCAGCATTTT. Translating gives CATSDDRGTSNQPQHF.